Listed below are T cell receptor beta chains from one sample, sequenced in a study of cytomegalovirus exposure and HLA in healthy donors. TCRdb's copy holds only in-frame clones and misses some; the assay was immunoSEQ multiplex PCR. The table has about 130,000 clones, about 85% seen once. The sample taken for sequencing was PBMCs. These receptor sequences come from a boy aged 5-17 years in good health and CMV-seronegative. Both conserved end residues are trimmed from each CDR3. The size of a clone is reported for some rows only, either as once, few or many, or as a class for expanded clones.

V gene: TRBV5-1
clone size: .
CDR3 protein: ASSEDRGEPQH

V gene: TRBV9
clone size: .
CDR3 protein: ASSTQTSTYNEQF

V gene: TRBV13
clone size: once
CDR3 protein: ASRIGGGRYEQY

V gene: TRBV7-3
clone size: .
CDR3 protein: ASSLSPPGLAGETQY

V gene: TRBV6-1
clone size: .
CDR3 protein: ASSESPLAGSTDTQY

V gene: TRBV19
clone size: .
CDR3 protein: ASSSGRSDRSNYGYT

V gene: TRBV7-7
clone size: .
CDR3 protein: ASRRLAGEHTGELF

V gene: TRBV15
clone size: .
CDR3 protein: ATSREYGTNALEQY

V gene: TRBV5-1
clone size: few
CDR3 protein: ASSSNSGGTEAF

V gene: TRBV19
clone size: .
CDR3 protein: ASSTVPGQGASGYT

V gene: TRBV6-5
clone size: few
CDR3 protein: ASSYDDTTANEQF

V gene: TRBV5-1
clone size: few
CDR3 protein: ASSQTEVGYNEQF

V gene: TRBV4-3
clone size: .
CDR3 protein: ASSQDPLAGEYNEQF

V gene: TRBV4-2
clone size: .
CDR3 protein: ASSANPGTKRGEAF

V gene: TRBV7-2
clone size: .
CDR3 protein: ASSSQGDTEAF

V gene: TRBV6-1
clone size: .
CDR3 protein: ASSEGSSVYNEQF

V gene: TRBV9
clone size: .
CDR3 protein: ASKPGGLSGANVLT

V gene: TRBV6-1
clone size: .
CDR3 protein: ASTPLQGFNYGYT

V gene: TRBV4-2
clone size: .
CDR3 protein: ASSHEIGGAAYNEQF

V gene: TRBV19
clone size: .
CDR3 protein: ASSMNRDGNTIY

V gene: TRBV7-7
clone size: .
CDR3 protein: ASSLEGQGLVYGYT

V gene: TRBV19
clone size: .
CDR3 protein: ASSTTGGIDEQY

V gene: TRBV7-9
clone size: once
CDR3 protein: ASSFISGSRSYNEQF

V gene: TRBV27
clone size: .
CDR3 protein: ASSLTGAGEKLF

V gene: TRBV9
clone size: .
CDR3 protein: ASSLRADTQY

V gene: TRBV7-8
clone size: .
CDR3 protein: ASSLGTAQNQPQH

V gene: TRBV5-4
clone size: .
CDR3 protein: ASSLTLSGELF

V gene: TRBV19
clone size: .
CDR3 protein: ASRRDRVGGYT

V gene: TRBV27
clone size: .
CDR3 protein: ASSNPSGSSYEQY

V gene: TRBV4-1
clone size: once
CDR3 protein: ASSQGASGGYEQY

V gene: TRBV18
clone size: .
CDR3 protein: ASSPAVGAYEQY

V gene: TRBV5-1
clone size: .
CDR3 protein: ASSRGSTGPKQF

V gene: TRBV4-3
clone size: .
CDR3 protein: ASSQGLAGGDNEQF

V gene: TRBV5-6
clone size: .
CDR3 protein: ASSPRQGANNQPQH

V gene: TRBV29-1
clone size: .
CDR3 protein: SVLGQIHTEAF

V gene: TRBV6-1
clone size: .
CDR3 protein: ASSAVQGGPPIYEQY

V gene: TRBV2
clone size: .
CDR3 protein: ASRNGQVVTEAF

V gene: TRBV7-9
clone size: .
CDR3 protein: ASSRQSPEAF

V gene: TRBV5-8
clone size: .
CDR3 protein: ASSFPTSGRDYEQY

V gene: TRBV4-3
clone size: once
CDR3 protein: ASSQDGARERLF

V gene: TRBV7-9
clone size: .
CDR3 protein: SSSLSSYEQY

V gene: TRBV9
clone size: .
CDR3 protein: ASSFYPGLAGVAGSRGTDTQY

V gene: TRBV5-1
clone size: .
CDR3 protein: ASSLHLQGQSNEQY

V gene: TRBV7-2
clone size: .
CDR3 protein: ASSLGGGQTSSYEQY

V gene: TRBV27
clone size: .
CDR3 protein: ASSPRQSNTGELF

V gene: TRBV6-5
clone size: few
CDR3 protein: ASSSALESSYNEQF

V gene: TRBV7-9
clone size: .
CDR3 protein: ASSPKTSQETQY